This record concerns one T cell receptor beta chain sequence. In the authors' workflow: Amplification of reference gene primers provided the estimated nucleated cell counts. Method: immunoSEQ multiplex PCR; TCRdb's copy keeps in-frame clones and lacks some. That table gives V, J and clone size, and the DNA gave D and trimming. The repertoire includes a few hundred thousand clones, 85% of them detected once, and around 3% sits in the top ten. The sample comes from a study of blood T cell repertoires in COVID-19. The sequenced material came from peripheral blood. The TCR sequence derives from a man aged 50 or older who had recovered from COVID-19.

The CDR3 sequence: CASTGIGGRDQFF. DNA of the CDR3: TGTGCCAGCACAGGAATCGGCGGGAGAGATCAGTTCTTC. The chain carries TRBV28 and TRBJ2-1, with 7 bases aligning to TRBD2. The trim removed 7 bases at V and 13 bases at J, leaving 13 bases unmatched. Germline assignment: CDR1 MDHEN and CDR2 SYDVKM. The CDR3 runs to 13 residues.